The next 30 T cell receptor beta chains were all read from a single sample in a study of T cells after yellow fever vaccination. TCRdb reprocessed the 5' RACE reads via MiXCR and lists one record per CDR3 protein. The data show about 340,000 distinct CDR3 sequences, with 9.5% to 15% seen just once and 2.5% to 4% held by the top ten. The starting material was CD4+ T cells sorted from PBMCs, obtained 15 days after the yellow fever booster vaccination. All receptors derive from a man between 18 and 29 years old who received the YFV17D yellow fever vaccine.

This clonotype was counted a few times. The chain recombines TRBV6-5 with TRBJ1-2; D is unclear. The CDR3 totals 14 residues. V gave up 2 bases and J gave up 4 bases, with 11 bases separating them. Germline CDR1 is MNHEY and CDR2 is SVGAGI. CDR3 loop: CASSYQAGPYGYTF. CDR3 nucleotide sequence: TGTGCCAGCAGTTACCAGGCCGGACCCTATGGCTACACCTTC.

The V and J genes are TRBV12-3 or TRBV12-4 and TRBJ2-2; tentatively, D is TRBD1 (6 bases). The V gene lost 6 bases and the J gene lost 1 base, with 9 bases spanning the gap. There are 14 residues in the CDR3. In nucleotides, the CDR3 is TGTGCCAGCAGGAAGACAGGGAACACCGGGGAGCTGTTTTTT. Translation gives CASRKTGNTGELFF.

This clonotype has more than one count but fewer than ten. The V gene is TRBV20-1, the J gene TRBJ2-1; 8 bases agree with TRBD2. The CDR3 contains 14 residues. CDR1 DFQATT and CDR2 SNEGSKA come from the germline V gene (reference sequence). Trimming cost V 6 bases and J 5 bases; bases outside gene matches: 9. The DNA for the CDR3 is TGCAGTGCGACCGTAGCGGGGCGAAACAATGAGCAGTTCTTC. This encodes CSATVAGRNNEQFF.

This clonotype was seen repeatedly, ten times or more. The genes are TRBV5-4 and TRBJ1-4, with 9 bases matching TRBD1. From germline, CDR1 is SGHNT and CDR2 YYREEE (reference sequence). The J segment lost 7 bases and the V segment lost 2 bases, leaving 3 bases of the junction unmatched. This CDR3 comprises 14 residues. CDR3: CASSLQGATEKLFF. The CDR3 DNA sequence: TGTGCCAGCAGCTTACAGGGGGCAACTGAAAAACTGTTTTTT.

The chain couples TRBV19 to TRBJ2-1, with 7 positions matching TRBD2. Germline-derived CDR1 and CDR2 are LNHDA and SQIVND (reference sequence). Unmatched junction bases numbered 11, after V lost 7 bases and J lost 2 bases. This CDR3 comprises 16 residues. The CDR3 sequence is CASTPAPSGAYNEQFF. The CDR3 DNA sequence: TGTGCCAGTACCCCGGCCCCCAGCGGGGCCTACAATGAGCAGTTCTTC.

This clonotype showed up many times. The chain's CDR3 is CASSAQGGYYGYTF. DNA for the CDR3: TGTGCCAGCAGCGCGCAAGGGGGCTACTATGGCTACACCTTC. J is TRBJ1-2 and V is TRBV7-2, with 7 bases lining up with TRBD1. The CDR3 is made up of 14 amino acids. V shed 5 bases and J 3 bases; nucleotides not matched to a gene: 6. Germline-derived CDR1 and CDR2 are SGHTA and FQGNSA.

This clonotype appeared a few times. The chain recombines TRBV6-5 with TRBJ1-1; weak D call: TRBD1 (5 bases). The germline gives CDR1 MNHEY, CDR2 SVGAGI. With 7 bases removed from V and 5 bases from J, the gap between germline ends came to 20 bases. The CDR3 sequence is 15 residues long. The CDR3 region is CASTKLRDGWTEAFF. The CDR3 DNA reads TGTGCCAGCACAAAACTCCGGGACGGTTGGACTGAAGCTTTCTTT.

This clonotype has only a few counts. This sequence joins TRBV11-2 and TRBJ1-1, with a possible D match to TRBD1 (5 bases). Per germline, CDR1 SGHAT and CDR2 FQNNGV. V lost 4 bases, J lost 4 bases, and 16 bases lay in between. This CDR3 spans 15 amino acids. This CDR3 is CASSSWGPGGTEAFF. The CDR3, as DNA: TGTGCCAGCAGCTCTTGGGGCCCCGGGGGCACTGAAGCTTTCTTT.

This clonotype came up a few times. The chain uses TRBV5-1 and TRBJ1-1; tentative D call: TRBD1 (5 bases). Germline-derived CDR1 and CDR2 are SGHRS and YFSETQ. V was pared by 3 bases and J by 3 bases, with 12 bases between. The CDR3 totals 14 residues. This CDR3 is CASSSRGADTEAFF. CDR3 coding DNA: TGCGCCAGCAGCTCCCGAGGGGCGGACACTGAAGCTTTCTTT.

The sample holds a few counts of this clonotype. V is TRBV11-2 and J is TRBJ2-3; D is possibly TRBD1 or TRBD2 (5 bases each). The CDR3 extends over 15 amino acids. CDR1 and CDR2 (germline): SGHAT, FQNNGV. Deletions cut 1 base from V and 6 bases from J, with 14 bases between. The CDR3 loop reads CASSLGGWGRDTQYF. CDR3 in DNA: TGTGCCAGCAGCTTAGGGGGGTGGGGAAGGGATACGCAGTATTTT. Using reference TRBV11-2 and TRBJ2-3 for the parts outside the CDR3, the full variable domain is EAGVAQSPRYKIIEKRQSVAFWCNPISGHATLYWYQQILGQGPKLLIQFQNNGVVDDSQLPKDRFSAERLKGVDSTLKIQPAKLEDSAVYLCASSLGGWGRDTQYFGPGTRLTVL.

V is TRBV19 and J is TRBJ2-7; D call uncertain. Trimming removed 0 bases from V and 0 bases from J, with 12 bases in between. This CDR3 has 16 amino acids. Germline V gene sequence: CDR1 LNHDA, CDR2 SQIVND (reference sequence). The CDR3 sequence is CASSIDLSVTSYEQYF. The DNA for the CDR3 is TGTGCCAGTAGTATAGATCTAAGCGTGACCTCCTACGAGCAGTACTTC.

The chain carries TRBV28 and TRBJ2-4, with D perhaps TRBD1 (5 bases). Per germline, CDR1 MDHEN and CDR2 SYDVKM. Trimming took 3 bases from V and 4 from J, leaving 13 bases between them. This CDR3 comprises 15 residues. CDR3 coding DNA: TGTGCCAGCAGTTTGGCCGAGGCAGGGAAAAACATTCAGTACTTC. Its translation: CASSLAEAGKNIQYF. Complete variable domain (other parts from reference TRBV28 and TRBJ2-4): DVKVTQSSRYLVKRTGEKVFLECVQDMDHENMFWYRQDPGLGLRLIYFSYDVKMKEKGDIPEGYSVSREKKERFSLILESASTNQTSMYLCASSLAEAGKNIQYFGAGTRLSVL.

This chain connects TRBV6-2 or TRBV6-3 to TRBJ2-1; TRBD2 matches 7 bases. The germline V gene encodes CDR1 MNHEY and CDR2 SVGEGT. The CDR3 has 16 residues. J was trimmed by 4 bases and V by 0 bases; bases with no gene match: 6. In DNA form, the CDR3 reads TGTGCCAGCAGTTACTCACGCGGGGGAGTTTACAATGAGCAGTTCTTC. Translating it yields CASSYSRGGVYNEQFF.

CDR3 nucleotide sequence: TGTGCCAGCAGTTACTCACATGGACAGGACTCGTCTGGAAACACCATATATTTT. Protein: CASSYSHGQDSSGNTIYF. The chain recombines TRBV6-5 with TRBJ1-3; 7 bases agree with TRBD1. The CDR3 covers 18 residues. With V trimmed by 0 bases and J by 1 base, 9 bases remained unmatched. Germline-derived CDR1 and CDR2 are MNHEY and SVGAGI.

The V call is TRBV3-1, the J call TRBJ1-1; D not certain. V dropped 4 bases and J dropped 3 bases, with 9 bases sitting between them. The CDR3 is 13 amino acids. CDR1 is LGHDT, CDR2 YNNKEL, per germline (reference sequence). In nucleotides, the CDR3 is TGTGCCAGCAGCCTCGGGGTTTACACTGAAGCTTTCTTT. Translating gives CASSLGVYTEAFF.

The V and J genes are TRBV5-1 and TRBJ1-2; 9 bases agree with TRBD1. The length of the CDR3 is 16 residues. Looked up from germline, CDR1 is SGHRS and CDR2 is YFSETQ. After removal of 5 bases from V and 0 bases from J, the junction contained 8 bases not matched to a gene. DNA for the CDR3: TGCGCCAGCAGTCCCCTACAGGGGGCGGCTAACTATGGCTACACCTTC. Protein product: CASSPLQGAANYGYTF.

The V call is TRBV20-1, the J call TRBJ2-2; maybe TRBD1 (5 bases). Per germline, CDR1 DFQATT and CDR2 SNEGSKA (reference sequence). Trimming took off 3 bases at V and 1 base at J, with 6 bases between the two ends. CDR3 length: 13 amino acids. CDR3 coding DNA: TGCAGTGCTAGTACAGGGAACACCGGGGAGCTGTTTTTT. Its translation: CSASTGNTGELFF.

The rearrangement uses TRBV7-2 and TRBJ2-3; 8 bases align to TRBD1. The germline gives CDR1 SGHTA, CDR2 FQGNSA. Trimming cost V 5 bases and J 5 bases; bases outside gene matches: 12. The CDR3 covers 16 residues. CDR3 sequence reads: CASSPRTGLLGDTQYF. As DNA, the CDR3 is TGTGCCAGCAGCCCCCGGACAGGGTTATTGGGAGATACGCAGTATTTT.

The V and J genes are TRBV5-5 and TRBJ1-4; D uncertain. Germline loops: CDR1 SGHKS, CDR2 YYEKEE (reference sequence). V was cut by 4 bases and J by 5 bases, with 15 bases left in between. CDR3 length: 15 amino acids. The DNA of the CDR3 is TGTGCCAGCAGCCTCCACACGGTGATCAATGAAAAACTGTTTTTT. Amino acid sequence: CASSLHTVINEKLFF.

This chain joins TRBV5-1 and TRBJ2-1; D uncertain. The CDR3 extends over 17 amino acids. CDR1 and CDR2 from the germline V gene are SGHRS and YFSETQ. Trimming shortened V by 3 bases and J by 0 bases, and 16 bases separated the two germline ends. This CDR3 is CASSSTDFVSSYNEQFF. CDR3 DNA sequence: TGCGCCAGCAGCTCGACTGACTTCGTGAGCTCCTACAATGAGCAGTTCTTC.

This clonotype has just a few counts. The chain recombines TRBV4-2 with TRBJ2-1; perhaps TRBD2 as D (5 bases). Between the trimmed V and J ends, which lost 1 base and 9 bases, there was a span of 13 bases. This CDR3 contains 14 residues. Germline CDR1 LGHNA, CDR2 YNFKEQ. This CDR3 reads CASSQVLGAGEQFF. The DNA for the CDR3 is TGTGCCAGCAGCCAAGTCTTGGGAGCCGGTGAGCAGTTCTTC.

The CDR3 loop reads CSARPPTDTQYF. In nucleotides, the CDR3 is TGCAGCGCCCGACCTCCTACAGATACGCAGTATTTT. V gene TRBV29-1 combines with J gene TRBJ2-3; D remains ambiguous. V was pared by 7 bases and J by 3 bases, with 11 bases between. From germline, CDR1 is SQVTM and CDR2 ANQGSEA. The CDR3 spans 12 residues.

This clonotype was found a few times. The V and J genes are TRBV20-1 and TRBJ2-3; a possible D gene is TRBD2 (5 bases). In germline, CDR1 is DFQATT, CDR2 SNEGSKA (reference sequence). This CDR3 contains 15 residues. The V end lost 1 base, the J end lost 1 base, and 12 bases lay between the germline ends. The CDR3 region is CSARVAHGGTDTQYF. CDR3 DNA: TGCAGTGCTAGAGTTGCCCACGGGGGCACAGATACGCAGTATTTT.

This clonotype was detected a few times. Mismatch with germline at one junction end may stem from a read error. The J gene is TRBJ2-5, the V gene TRBV7-9; D not resolved. Germline V CDR1 and CDR2: SEHNR, FQNEAQ (reference sequence). The CDR3 is made up of 13 amino acids. The CDR3 spells CASSSNPVESPHF. DNA of the CDR3: TGTGCCAGCAGCTCCAACCCCGTAGAGTCGCCACACTTC.

This clonotype has just a few counts. The chain is built from TRBV9 and TRBJ2-2, with D tentatively TRBD1 or TRBD2 (6 bases each). Trimming took off 0 bases at V and 4 bases at J, with 13 bases between the two ends. Germline loops: CDR1 SGDLS, CDR2 YYNGEE. CDR3 length: 16 residues. The CDR3 here is CASSVGWGAFTGELFF. The CDR3 DNA reads as TGTGCCAGCAGCGTAGGTTGGGGGGCCTTCACCGGGGAGCTGTTTTTT.

This sequence joins TRBV5-1 and TRBJ2-3; D not certain. Germline lookup yields CDR1 SGHRS and CDR2 YFSETQ. V lost 2 bases to trimming and J lost 0 bases, with 7 bases between them. The CDR3 is 14 amino acids. CDR3 sequence: CASSFIPSTDTQYF. The CDR3 nucleotides read TGCGCCAGCAGCTTTATCCCTAGCACAGATACGCAGTATTTT.

This clonotype was counted between two and nine times. This rearrangement joins TRBV9 to TRBJ2-3, with 10 bases that match TRBD1. Losses at the gene ends were 4 bases for V and 10 bases for J; bases not matched to a gene: 12. CDR1 is SGDLS and CDR2 is YYNGEE in the germline V gene. There are 15 residues in the CDR3. The DNA of the CDR3 is TGTGCCAGCAGCCTCCGGGACAGGGGTGATCTTGCGCAGTATTTT. Protein product: CASSLRDRGDLAQYF.

The gene calls are TRBV4-3 and TRBJ2-1, with TRBD2 identical over 7 bases. The CDR3 covers 19 residues. Germline V gives CDR1 LGHNA, CDR2 YSLEER. J lost 0 bases, V lost 0 bases, and 11 bases had no gene match. The CDR3 spells CASSQDGGGESSSYNEQFF. CDR3 nucleotide sequence: TGCGCCAGCAGCCAAGACGGGGGAGGGGAATCGAGCTCCTACAATGAGCAGTTCTTC.

This clonotype was counted at least ten times. This chain links TRBV19 with TRBJ2-5; 7 nucleotides agree with TRBD2. The CDR3 loop spans 15 amino acids. V shed 5 bases, J shed 2 bases, and the junction held 8 bases outside the gene matches. The germline V gene encodes CDR1 LNHDA and CDR2 SQIVND (reference sequence). CDR3: CASSLSLAVQETQYF. Written as DNA, the CDR3 is TGTGCCAGTAGTTTATCCCTAGCGGTACAAGAGACCCAGTACTTC.

The rearrangement joins TRBV29-1 to TRBJ2-7; D is uncertain. Germline CDR1 and CDR2: SQVTM and ANQGSEA. The CDR3 loop spans 11 amino acids. V lost 4 bases and J lost 3, with 7 bases in between. The CDR3: CSVGDFYEQYF. CDR3 DNA: TGCAGCGTTGGGGATTTCTACGAGCAGTACTTC.